Below are 32 T cell receptor beta chains sequenced from a single sample in a study of blood T cell repertoires in COVID-19. The protocol was immunoSEQ multiplex PCR, while the TCRdb copy is restricted to in-frame clones and leaves out a portion. The sample has 300,000 to 400,000 clones, approximately 88% seen once. The sequenced material came from PBMCs or T cells enriched from blood (not recorded which). The receptors shown here come from a young woman with acute COVID-19.

The DNA for the CDR3 is TGTGCCAGTAGTATTACCCTCCCCCTTTCGACAGGAGGAGGCGAGCAGTACTTC. It translates to CASSITLPLSTGGGEQYF. The chain recombines TRBV19 with TRBJ2-7; tentatively, D is TRBD1 (6 bases). The CDR3 has 18 residues. V lost 3 bases, J lost 6 bases, and 27 bases lay in between. Germline loops: CDR1 LNHDA, CDR2 SQIVND (reference sequence).

The V and J genes are TRBV4-3 and TRBJ2-3; D might be TRBD1 (5 bases). The CDR3 has 15 amino acids. V was cut by 2 bases and J by 1 base, with 10 bases left in between. Germline lookup yields CDR1 LGHNA and CDR2 YSLEER. The CDR3 sequence is CASSQLLRGTDTQYF. CDR3 coding DNA: TGCGCCAGCAGCCAACTACTCAGGGGCACAGATACGCAGTATTTT.

Concerning this clone: Other DNA sequences in this sample translate to the same CDR3. The chain carries TRBV27 and TRBJ2-2; 8 bases fit TRBD2. J lost 5 bases, V lost 2 bases, and 1 base had no gene match. This CDR3 has 14 residues. From germline, CDR1 is MNHEY and CDR2 SMNVEV (reference sequence). CDR3 nucleotide sequence: TGTGCCAGCAGTTTACGGGGGGGAACCGGGGAGCTGTTTTTT. Its protein is CASSLRGGTGELFF.

This chain joins TRBV2 and TRBJ2-7; perhaps TRBD1 as D (6 bases). The V end lost 6 bases, the J end lost 2 bases, and 11 bases lay between the germline ends. Germline values: CDR1 SNHLY, CDR2 FYNNEI. The CDR3 has 13 amino acids. CDR3 sequence: CASRDSVAYEQYF. CDR3 nucleotides: TGTGCCAGCAGGGACAGTGTCGCCTACGAGCAGTACTTC.

This chain connects TRBV7-3 to TRBJ2-1; 9 bases are shared with TRBD1. The length of the CDR3 is 15 residues. Germline CDR1 is SGHTA and CDR2 is FQGTGA. The V and J ends lost 3 bases and 1 base, in that order; junction bases with no gene match: 1. The chain's CDR3 is CASSFDRGSYNEQFF. In nucleotides, the CDR3 is TGTGCCAGCAGCTTTGACAGGGGGTCCTACAATGAGCAGTTCTTC.

This chain uses TRBV6-4 with TRBJ1-5, with 7 bases matching TRBD1. V was pared by 10 bases and J by 0 bases, with 3 bases of the junction left unmatched. The CDR3 consists of 13 residues. Germline V lookup: CDR1 MRHNA, CDR2 SNTAGT. The chain's CDR3 is CAIQGYSNQPQHF. CDR3 nucleotides: TGTGCCATACAGGGGTATAGCAATCAGCCCCAGCATTTT.

The chain combines TRBV4-1 with TRBJ2-1; 9 bases are shared with TRBD1. V was clipped by 4 bases and J by 9 bases; unmatched bases: 13. CDR1 and CDR2 from the germline V gene are MGHRA and YSYEKL. The CDR3 loop spans 16 amino acids. This CDR3 is CASSRERGQGGSEQFF. CDR3 in DNA: TGCGCCAGCAGCCGGGAACGGGGACAGGGCGGTTCTGAGCAGTTCTTC.

The chain uses TRBV7-2 and TRBJ2-7, with a tentative D call TRBD1 (6 bases). V was trimmed by 1 base and J by 3 bases, leaving 10 bases between them. CDR3 length: 14 amino acids. The germline V gene has CDR1 SGHTA and CDR2 FQGNSA. The CDR3 is CASSLGARGYEQYF. The CDR3, as DNA: TGTGCCAGCAGCTTAGGGGCCAGGGGCTACGAGCAGTACTTC.

The chain combines TRBV27 with TRBJ2-5, with TRBD1 matching 7 bases. The junction had 10 bases not matched to a gene; V was cut back by 4 bases and J by 2 bases. This CDR3 contains 16 residues. Germline assignment: CDR1 MNHEY and CDR2 SMNVEV (reference sequence). CDR3 nucleotides: TGTGCCAGCAGTTCCCGAACCAACAGGGGACAAGAGACCCAGTACTTC. It yields the protein CASSSRTNRGQETQYF.

The V and J genes are TRBV29-1 and TRBJ1-1; 7 nucleotides agree with TRBD1. V was clipped by 6 bases and J by 1 base; unmatched bases: 5. Germline V CDR1 and CDR2: SQVTM, ANQGSEA. This CDR3 region has 13 residues. CDR3 DNA: TGCAGCGTGACCGGGACAGCGAACACTGAAGCTTTCTTT. Translation gives CSVTGTANTEAFF.

This sequence joins TRBV29-1 and TRBJ1-2; 8 nucleotides agree with TRBD1. The germline V gene has CDR1 SQVTM and CDR2 ANQGSEA. This CDR3 region has 11 residues. Unmatched junction bases numbered 5, after V lost 6 bases and J lost 8 bases. CDR3 region: CSVQGQEGYTF. CDR3 nucleotide sequence: TGCAGCGTCCAGGGACAGGAAGGCTACACCTTC.

V and J are TRBV10-3 and TRBJ2-3, with D possibly matching TRBD1 (6 bases). Germline CDR1 is ENHRY and CDR2 is SYGVKD. The CDR3 is 14 amino acids. Trimming took off 6 bases at V and 5 bases at J, with 15 bases between the two ends. The CDR3 DNA reads TGTGCCATCAGACGGACAGACCTGGAAGATACGCAGTATTTT. The encoded protein is CAIRRTDLEDTQYF.

This chain links TRBV27 with TRBJ2-7; 7 bases agree with TRBD1. V shed 5 bases and J 6 bases; nucleotides not matched to a gene: 4. Germline CDR1 reads MNHEY; CDR2 reads SMNVEV (reference sequence). The CDR3 covers 12 residues. The CDR3 sequence is CASSQTGIEQYF. The CDR3 coding sequence is TGTGCCAGCAGTCAGACAGGGATCGAGCAGTACTTC.

The genes are TRBV4-1 and TRBJ1-1, with D tentatively TRBD1 (6 bases). The length of the CDR3 is 17 residues. The V gene's germline CDR1 is MGHRA and CDR2 YSYEKL. Trimming stripped 1 base from V and 4 bases from J, with 19 bases between. DNA for the CDR3: TGCGCCAGCAGCCAAGCGAGCGGGGGCAGGGGAGGCACTGAAGCTTTCTTT. Protein: CASSQASGGRGGTEAFF.

The chain carries TRBV30 and TRBJ1-6; unclear D gene. V was clipped by 3 bases and J by 9 bases, with 18 bases between them. Germline lookup yields CDR1 GTSNPN and CDR2 SVGIG (reference sequence). This CDR3 has 15 amino acids. The DNA of the CDR3 is TGTGCCTGGAGCGCTCAGAACGGTGGCGGTTCACCCCTCCACTTT. Its protein is CAWSAQNGGGSPLHF. The full variable domain, rest sourced from reference TRBV30 and TRBJ1-6, is SQTIHQWPATLVQPVGSPLSLECTVEGTSNPNLYWYRQAAGRGLQLLFYSVGIGQISSEVPQNLSASRPQDRQFILSSKKLLLSDSGFYLCAWSAQNGGGSPLHFGNGTRLTVT.

The CDR3 DNA follows: TGCGCCAGCAGCCAACCTTGGCTTAGACAGTTGAACACCGGGGAGCTGTTTTTT. Translated, it gives CASSQPWLRQLNTGELFF. The chain combines TRBV4-1 with TRBJ2-2, with TRBD1 as a possible D gene (5 bases). Germline V lookup: CDR1 MGHRA, CDR2 YSYEKL. The CDR3 contains 18 residues. V was shortened by 2 bases and J by 1 base, with 17 bases between the two germline ends.

The chain combines TRBV7-9 with TRBJ1-6; 8 bases match TRBD1. CDR3 length: 16 residues. Trimming removed 5 bases from V and 4 bases from J; junction bases left unmatched: 7. CDR1 and CDR2 from the germline V gene are SEHNR and FQNEAQ (reference sequence). The CDR3 is CASSLGQGQYNSPLHF. The DNA for the CDR3 is TGTGCCAGCAGCCTCGGACAGGGCCAATATAATTCACCCCTCCACTTT.

This clone has more than one count but fewer than ten. The genes are TRBV3-1 (or the pseudogene TRBV3-2) and TRBJ2-2; 7 bases map to TRBD1. The CDR3 spans 15 residues. V was pared by 4 bases and J by 6 bases, with 8 bases of the junction left unmatched. Germline CDR1 is LGHDT and CDR2 is YNNKEL (reference sequence). The DNA for the CDR3 is TGTGCCAGCAGCCGCAAACTCCAGGGGGCCGGGGAGCTGTTTTTT. This codes for CASSRKLQGAGELFF.

This clone was seen once. The chain links TRBV7-9 to TRBJ1-2, with 12 bases identical to TRBD1. The CDR3 length is 16 residues. V trimming: 4 bases; J trimming: 7 bases; junction bases outside the gene matches: 10. Germline CDR1 and CDR2: SEHNR and FQNEAQ (reference sequence). Here the CDR3 reads CASSSSTGTGGFGYTF. Written as DNA, the CDR3 is TGTGCCAGCAGCTCCTCTACCGGGACAGGGGGCTTTGGCTACACCTTC.

The V call is TRBV15, the J call TRBJ2-4, with 9 bases identical to TRBD1. Germline CDR1 reads LNHNV; CDR2 reads YYDKDF (reference sequence). CDR3 length equals 16 residues. J gave up 1 base and V 4 bases, and 5 bases lay outside the gene matches. The CDR3 DNA reads as TGTGCCACCAGCAACCGGGACAGGGTGGCCAAAAACATTCAGTACTTC. Amino acids: CATSNRDRVAKNIQYF.

CDR3 in amino acids: CASSEVGHYEQYF. In DNA, the CDR3 is TGTGCCAGCAGTGAAGTGGGCCACTACGAGCAGTACTTC. The gene calls are TRBV6-1 and TRBJ2-7; D call uncertain. Per the germline V gene, CDR1 is MNHNS and CDR2 is SASEGT. With 1 base removed from V and 3 bases from J, the gap between germline ends came to 7 bases. This CDR3 comprises 13 residues.

The chain combines TRBV5-1 with TRBJ2-7, with D possibly matching TRBD2 (5 bases). The CDR3 has 15 residues. Trimming took 2 bases from V and 3 from J, leaving 15 bases between them. Looked up from germline, CDR1 is SGHRS and CDR2 is YFSETQ. The CDR3 protein is CASSFISGSHYEQYF. DNA of the CDR3: TGCGCCAGCAGCTTCATTTCGGGGAGCCACTACGAGCAGTACTTC. Combining the CDR3 with reference TRBV5-1 and TRBJ2-7 gives the whole variable domain KAGVTQTPRYLIKTRGQQVTLSCSPISGHRSVSWYQQTPGQGLQFLFEYFSETQRNKGNFPGRFSGRQFSNSRSEMNVSTLELGDSALYLCASSFISGSHYEQYFGPGTRLTVT.

The chain combines TRBV7-8 with TRBJ1-5; TRBD1 matches at 10 bases. The V segment lost 5 bases and the J segment 3 bases; nucleotides outside the gene matches: 4. CDR1 is SGHVS and CDR2 is FQNEAQ in the germline V gene. The CDR3 length is 15 residues. The CDR3 coding sequence is TGTGCCAGCAGCCCCGGGACAGGGGACAATCAGCCCCAGCATTTT. Amino acid sequence: CASSPGTGDNQPQHF.

The J gene is TRBJ2-5, the V gene TRBV7-9, with D perhaps TRBD1 (5 bases). V was clipped by 2 bases and J by 1 base, with 11 bases between them. The CDR3 consists of 15 residues. Germline V CDR1 and CDR2: SEHNR, FQNEAQ (reference sequence). The CDR3 here is CASSLSRQGQETQYF. The DNA of the CDR3 is TGTGCCAGCAGCTTATCCCGGCAGGGCCAAGAGACCCAGTACTTC.

This rearrangement joins TRBV5-1 to TRBJ2-5; D is possibly TRBD1 (8 bases). The CDR3 extends over 13 amino acids. V was cut by 0 bases and J by 7 bases, with 10 bases left in between. Per the germline V gene, CDR1 is SGHRS and CDR2 is YFSETQ. The CDR3 nucleotides are TGCGCCAGCAGCTTGGACAGGGGGGGGACCCAGTACTTC. This gives the protein CASSLDRGGTQYF.

This sequence joins TRBV29-1 and TRBJ2-7; D possibly corresponds to TRBD1 (5 bases). V lost 4 bases, J lost 3 bases, and 10 bases lay in between. The germline CDR1 and CDR2 sequences are SQVTM and ANQGSEA. The length of the CDR3 is 12 residues. In nucleotides, the CDR3 is TGCAGCGTTGGGAACGACAGCTACGAGCAGTACTTC. As protein: CSVGNDSYEQYF.

This CDR3 is CSASSGTGGEGYTF. CDR3 nucleotide sequence: TGCAGTGCTAGTTCCGGGACAGGGGGCGAAGGCTACACCTTC. This chain connects TRBV20-1 to TRBJ1-2; 12 bases are shared with TRBD1. J was trimmed by 8 bases and V by 3 bases; bases with no gene match: 7. Germline values: CDR1 DFQATT, CDR2 SNEGSKA (reference sequence). The CDR3 loop spans 14 amino acids.

V usage is TRBV19 and J usage is TRBJ1-3; TRBD1 is a possible D gene (6 bases). Trimming left V 5 bases short and J 0 bases short, with 11 bases between. Germline-derived CDR1 and CDR2 are LNHDA and SQIVND (reference sequence). The CDR3 has 15 residues. The CDR3 bases are TGTGCCAGTAGTCCACTGACAGGCTCTGGAAACACCATATATTTT. Translated, it gives CASSPLTGSGNTIYF.

The V call is TRBV4-1, the J call TRBJ2-3; TRBD2 matches 9 bases. The V segment lost 1 base and the J segment 5 bases; nucleotides outside the gene matches: 7. Germline CDR1 MGHRA, CDR2 YSYEKL. The CDR3 totals 16 residues. CDR3 nucleotides: TGCGCCAGCAGCCAAGGGATTAGCGGGGGCAGAGATACGCAGTATTTT. The encoded protein is CASSQGISGGRDTQYF.

Here the CDR3 reads CASRIWTGSDATNEKLFF. Written as DNA, the CDR3 is TGTGCCAGCAGGATATGGACAGGGAGTGATGCAACTAATGAAAAACTGTTTTTT. The chain uses TRBV3-1 (or the pseudogene TRBV3-2) and TRBJ1-4; TRBD1 matches at 8 bases. Germline V gene lookup returns CDR1 LGHDT and CDR2 YNNKEL (reference sequence). The CDR3 runs 18 residues. Unmatched junction bases numbered 12, after V lost 6 bases and J lost 0 bases.

The chain joins TRBV30 to TRBJ1-6; D not certain. CDR1 GTSNPN and CDR2 SVGIG come from the germline V gene (reference sequence). The CDR3 is made up of 12 amino acids. V gave up 1 base and J gave up 7 bases, with 5 bases separating them. This CDR3 reads CAWSDTNSPLHF. CDR3 sequence (DNA): TGTGCCTGGAGTGATACAAATTCACCCCTCCACTTT.

J is TRBJ1-2 and V is TRBV19; tentatively, D is TRBD1 (6 bases). This CDR3 spans 17 amino acids. Germline-derived CDR1 and CDR2 are LNHDA and SQIVND (reference sequence). V gave up 6 bases and J gave up 8 bases, with 28 bases separating them. CDR3: CASSPWDFQGPPAGYTF. The CDR3 nucleotides read TGTGCCAGTAGCCCCTGGGATTTTCAGGGGCCACCCGCAGGCTACACCTTC.